Below, one TCR beta chain is given with its context. The protocol was immunoSEQ multiplex PCR, while the TCRdb copy is restricted to in-frame clones and leaves out a portion. The sample lists about 270,000 clones; around 90% were seen once. This sample stems from a study of blood T cell repertoires in COVID-19. V lost 4 bases, J lost 4 bases, and 5 bases stayed unmatched. The CDR3 is made up of 15 amino acids. Germline CDR1 and CDR2: SGDLS and YYNGEE. The chain employs TRBV9 and TRBJ2-1; 10 nucleotides agree with TRBD2. The sequence derives from a man between 50 and 59 years old with acute or convalescent COVID-19. What was sequenced was peripheral blood. CDR3 bases: TGTGCCAGCAGCCTCTCTAGCGGGGGTTACAATGAGCAGTTCTTC. It codes for CASSLSSGGYNEQFF.